The next 14 T cell receptor beta chains were all read from a single sample in a study of blood T cells in healthy people across ages. A J-beta primer mix and a sample-barcoded 5' primer were used in a second PCR of roughly 7 to 12 cycles. TCRdb ran MiXCR on the 5' RACE reads and lists one entry per CDR3 protein. The table has approximately 1,000,000 distinct CDR3 sequences, 35% to 50% seen once; the top ten hold 18%. Sequencing used blood. The receptors stem from a woman aged 55-70 years in good health.

This clonotype turned up a few times. This CDR3 is CATRRNTGELFF. The CDR3 nucleotides read TGTGCCACCAGGCGAAACACCGGGGAGCTGTTTTTT. The rearrangement uses TRBV15 and TRBJ2-2; D is undetermined. From germline, CDR1 is LNHNV and CDR2 YYDKDF (reference sequence). Deletions cut 6 bases from V and 2 bases from J, with 4 bases between. The CDR3 is 12 residues long.

The CDR3 bases are TGTGCCAGCAGGAGGGACAGGCCCTATGGCTACACCTTC. Translated: CASRRDRPYGYTF. The gene calls are TRBV2 and TRBJ1-2, with 8 positions matching TRBD1. This CDR3 spans 13 amino acids. Germline V gene data show CDR1 as SNHLY and CDR2 as FYNNEI. With 6 bases clipped from V and 4 bases from J, the junction kept 4 bases outside the gene matches.

V is TRBV5-5 and J is TRBJ1-1; D gene unclear. The CDR3 contains 13 residues. Germline loops: CDR1 SGHKS, CDR2 YYEKEE (reference sequence). The V end lost 2 bases, the J end lost 0 bases, and 5 bases lay between the germline ends. The DNA of the CDR3 is TGTGCCAGCAGCTTCACTATGAACACTGAAGCTTTCTTT. Amino acids: CASSFTMNTEAFF.

Concerning this clonotype itself: The junction departs from the called germline gene at one end, perhaps through a read error. This sequence joins TRBV5-1 and TRBJ2-7; TRBD2 might be the D (5 bases). This CDR3 is built from 15 residues. The germline V gene has CDR1 SGHRS and CDR2 YFSETQ. CDR3 sequence (DNA): TGCGCCAGCAGCTTGTCGGGCGGGCCCTCCCACGAGCAGTACTTC. It codes for CASSLSGGPSHEQYF.

The chain links TRBV20-1 to TRBJ2-3, with TRBD2 identical over 10 bases. The length of the CDR3 is 15 residues. The trim removed 3 bases at V and 4 bases at J, leaving 7 bases unmatched. Looked up from germline, CDR1 is DFQATT and CDR2 is SNEGSKA (reference sequence). The CDR3 is CSASRLAGDADTQYF. In DNA form, the CDR3 reads TGCAGTGCTAGTAGGCTAGCGGGAGATGCAGATACGCAGTATTTT.

J is TRBJ2-1 and V is TRBV2; D might be TRBD1 or TRBD2, each matching 5 bases. Germline CDR1 SNHLY, CDR2 FYNNEI. The CDR3 is made up of 13 amino acids. Trimming pared 1 base from V and 11 bases from J, leaving 12 bases between. The CDR3 coding sequence is TGTGCCAGCAGTGAAGGTGTGGGGACCCAGCAGTTCTTC. This sequence encodes CASSEGVGTQQFF. The whole variable domain, remainder taken from reference TRBV2 and TRBJ2-1, is EPEVTQTPSHQVTQMGQEVILRCVPISNHLYFYWYRQILGQKVEFLVSFYNNEISEKSEIFDDQFSVERPDGSNFTLKIRSTKLEDSAMYFCASSEGVGTQQFFGPGTRLTVL.

This CDR3 reads CASSFSWRGVGGTQYF. CDR3 in DNA: TGTGCCAGCAGTTTCTCCTGGCGGGGAGTCGGAGGTACGCAGTATTTT. The chain combines TRBV6-5 with TRBJ2-3, with a possible D match to TRBD2 (6 bases). The CDR3 runs to 16 residues. V lost 4 bases and J lost 8, with 22 bases in between. Germline V gene lookup returns CDR1 MNHEY and CDR2 SVGAGI.

V gene TRBV24-1 combines with J gene TRBJ1-5; D unclear. Germline V gives CDR1 KGHDR, CDR2 SFDVKD. Between the trimmed V and J ends, which lost 7 bases and 0 bases, there was a span of 12 bases. This CDR3 is 15 amino acids long. This CDR3 is CATSGEGNSNQPQHF. The CDR3 DNA sequence: TGTGCCACCAGCGGAGAGGGAAATAGCAATCAGCCCCAGCATTTT.

The chain employs TRBV3-1 and TRBJ2-5; D may be TRBD1 or TRBD2 (5 bases each). Trimming left V 4 bases short and J 5 bases short, with 20 bases between. CDR1 and CDR2 (germline): LGHDT, YNNKEL (reference sequence). This CDR3 region has 16 residues. The CDR3 sequence: CASSRYAWGNLETQYF. The DNA of the CDR3 is TGTGCCAGCAGCCGATACGCTTGGGGGAATCTGGAGACCCAGTACTTC.

The genes are TRBV20-1 and TRBJ2-7; 8 positions agree with TRBD2. Germline V gene data show CDR1 as DFQATT and CDR2 as SNEGSKA (reference sequence). CDR3 length equals 14 residues. Losses at the gene ends were 6 bases for V and 3 bases for J; bases not matched to a gene: 10. DNA for the CDR3: TGCAGTGCCCCGAAGGGAGCGGGAGTCTACGAGCAGTACTTC. Amino acids: CSAPKGAGVYEQYF.

The chain joins TRBV21-1 to TRBJ2-2. TRBV21-1 is deemed a pseudogene. The CDR3 contains 14 residues. The CDR3 reads CASSKARRLRELFF. CDR3 in DNA: TGTGCCAGCAGCAAAGCGCGACGGCTCCGGGAGCTGTTTTTT.

This chain joins TRBV2 and TRBJ2-1; TRBD2 agrees at 9 bases. Matching the DNA end better, TRBJ2-7 makes the J call doubtful. The CDR3 is made up of 15 amino acids. The germline CDR1 and CDR2 sequences are SNHLY and FYNNEI. CDR3 in DNA: TGTGCCAGCAGCGGAGCGGGAGGCTCCTACAATGAGCAGTACTTC. Translating it yields CASSGAGGSYNEQYF.

The chain recombines TRBV7-2 with TRBJ2-3, with TRBD2 matching over 7 bases. The length of the CDR3 is 14 residues. CDR1 and CDR2 from the germline V gene are SGHTA and FQGNSA. V dropped 5 bases and J dropped 5; count of bases not matched to a gene: 7. CDR3 DNA sequence: TGTGCCAGCAGCGTCGATGGGGGGGGAGATACGCAGTATTTT. Residues: CASSVDGGGDTQYF. The variable domain in full, with the rest retrieved from reference TRBV7-2 and TRBJ2-3, is GAGVSQSPSNKVTEKGKDVELRCDPISGHTALYWYRQSLGQGLEFLIYFQGNSAPDKSGLPSDRFSAERTGGSVSTLTIQRTQQEDSAVYLCASSVDGGGDTQYFGPGTRLTVL.

The chain uses TRBV20-1 and TRBJ2-7; D may match TRBD1 or TRBD2 (6 bases each). The CDR3 runs 14 residues. The germline V and J ends were trimmed by 3 bases and 2 bases, with 14 bases remaining between them. Germline V gene sequence: CDR1 DFQATT, CDR2 SNEGSKA (reference sequence). CDR3 DNA: TGCAGTGCTAGTGGGGGCGGGATCACCTACGAGCAGTACTTC. It specifies CSASGGGITYEQYF.